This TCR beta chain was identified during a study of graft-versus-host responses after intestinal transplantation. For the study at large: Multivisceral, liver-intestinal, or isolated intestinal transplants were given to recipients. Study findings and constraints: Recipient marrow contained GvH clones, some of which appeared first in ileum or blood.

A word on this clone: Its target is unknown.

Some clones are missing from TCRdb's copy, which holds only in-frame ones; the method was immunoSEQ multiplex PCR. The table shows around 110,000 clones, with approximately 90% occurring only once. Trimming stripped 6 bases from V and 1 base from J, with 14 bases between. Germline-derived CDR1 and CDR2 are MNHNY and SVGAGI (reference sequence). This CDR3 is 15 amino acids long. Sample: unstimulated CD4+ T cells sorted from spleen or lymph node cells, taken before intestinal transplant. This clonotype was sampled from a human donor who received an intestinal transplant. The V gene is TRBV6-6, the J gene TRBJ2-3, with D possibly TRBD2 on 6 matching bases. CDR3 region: CASSSSSVRTDTQYF. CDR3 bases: TGTGCCAGCAGCTCGTCTAGCGTTCGCACAGATACGCAGTATTTT.